This note documents a single T cell receptor (beta chain) sequence. Its antigen is as yet unknown. Each CDR3 protein gets one entry after TCRdb re-called the 5' RACE reads with MiXCR. The data contain approximately 620,000 distinct CDR3 sequences, under 9% of them singletons. V was pared by 2 bases and J by 7 bases, with 8 bases of the junction left unmatched. CDR3 length: 16 amino acids. Germline-derived CDR1 and CDR2 are SGHRS and YFSETQ. The data derive from a study of identical twins. The study's findings and limits: Analyses based on zero insertions could be partly confounded by invariant MAIT and iNKT cells. Weaker excess sharing between twins was seen in beta out-of-frame sequences.

These data also featured in a second study, about yellow fever vaccine responses in identical twins. This second study says: Convergence reportedly seemed to mark part of the twins' vaccine T cell response, with personalization marking the rest.

The TCR sequence derives from a young woman in good health. The V gene is TRBV5-1, the J gene TRBJ2-1, with 11 bases matching TRBD2. Source material: PBMCs. CDR3 in amino acids: CASSFVLAGGGNEQFF. In nucleotides, the CDR3 is TGCGCCAGCAGCTTCGTTCTAGCGGGGGGCGGGAATGAGCAGTTCTTC.